The clone carrying this TCR beta chain showed up just once. Its antigen is undetermined. This specimen belongs to a study of cytomegalovirus exposure and HLA in healthy donors. The wider study: A preliminary data release comprised around 85 million unique TCRs obtained from HLA-typed donors. Regarding the study as a whole: Some V segments could not be told apart, so they were left out, TRBV6-2 and TRBV6-3 among them.

The PCR made use of 60 Vbeta and 13 Jbeta primers. Generated by immunoSEQ multiplex PCR, the TCRdb table keeps only in-frame clones and is missing some. The sample includes approximately 40,000 clones, around 82% of them seen just once. CDR3 size: 16 residues. The V gene is TRBV12-1, the J gene TRBJ2-7; TRBD1, the table's D call, lacks a check against the DNA. TRBV12-1 is a pseudogene segment. The source is a young woman in good health and CMV-seropositive. The sequenced sample consisted of PBMCs. CDR3 nucleotides: TGTGCCAGCAGCTTTGAACAGGGCGCAAGCTCCTACGAGCAGTACTTC. As protein: CASSFEQGASSYEQYF.